A single sample is the source of the 30 T cell receptor beta chains below, sequenced in a study of OX40 agonist ivuxolimab in advanced cancers. Assay: immunoSEQ multiplex PCR; the TCRdb copy retains only in-frame clones and omits some. Among 63,000 or so clones listed, 84% were seen once. The sequences come from CD4+ or CD8+ T cells sorted from blood, collected in a trial of the OX40 agonist ivuxolimab. The receptors were gathered from an adult with an advanced solid tumor such as melanoma, head and neck, liver or kidney cancer.

For the CDR3, the DNA is TGCGCCAGCAGTCCAACCGGGACACTCCAAGAGACCCAGTACTTC. It yields the protein CASSPTGTLQETQYF. V usage is TRBV5-1 and J usage is TRBJ2-5; D perhaps matches TRBD1 (6 bases). There are 15 residues in the CDR3. Germline CDR1 SGHRS, CDR2 YFSETQ. Deletions cut 5 bases from V and 1 base from J, with 15 bases between.

This chain links TRBV2 with TRBJ2-2; D gene ambiguous. This CDR3 region has 15 residues. Germline-derived CDR1 and CDR2 are SNHLY and FYNNEI. V dropped 6 bases and J dropped 6 bases, with 17 bases sitting between them. The CDR3 is CASSTGSIVSGELFF. In DNA form, the CDR3 reads TGTGCCAGCAGCACCGGTTCCATCGTGTCCGGGGAGCTGTTTTTT. Full variable domain (missing parts from reference TRBV2 and TRBJ2-2): EPEVTQTPSHQVTQMGQEVILRCVPISNHLYFYWYRQILGQKVEFLVSFYNNEISEKSEIFDDQFSVERPDGSNFTLKIRSTKLEDSAMYFCASSTGSIVSGELFFGEGSRLTVL.

The chain is built from TRBV2 and TRBJ2-1, with 7 positions matching TRBD1. Germline V gene data show CDR1 as SNHLY and CDR2 as FYNNEI. After removal of 7 bases from V and 4 bases from J, the junction contained 4 bases not matched to a gene. The CDR3 loop spans 13 amino acids. The CDR3 DNA is TGTGCCAGCACTTACAGGGGATACAATGAGCAGTTCTTC. It specifies CASTYRGYNEQFF.

The chain recombines TRBV5-6 with TRBJ1-1; possible D gene TRBD1, 6 bases. CDR1 is SGHDT, CDR2 YYEEEE, per germline. The CDR3 contains 15 residues. V lost 2 bases and J lost 1, with 12 bases in between. CDR3: CASSLRTTGNTEAFF. CDR3 DNA: TGTGCCAGCAGCTTACGAACGACAGGGAACACTGAAGCTTTCTTT.

The chain links TRBV5-1 to TRBJ2-5; D is perhaps TRBD2 (7 bases). Looked up from germline, CDR1 is SGHRS and CDR2 is YFSETQ. The CDR3 has 16 amino acids. V lost 3 bases and J lost 1, with 16 bases in between. The CDR3 bases are TGCGCCAGCAGCTCTCTAATAGGGGGGGGCCAAGAGACCCAGTACTTC. Its translation is CASSSLIGGGQETQYF.

The chain carries TRBV7-3 and TRBJ1-1; D is possibly TRBD1 (5 bases). Trimming removed 5 bases from V and 1 base from J, with 11 bases in between. The germline V gene has CDR1 SGHTA and CDR2 FQGTGA. The CDR3 spans 14 residues. The DNA of the CDR3 is TGTGCCAGCAGCGTTGGGGCCCCGAACACTGAAGCTTTCTTT. It translates to CASSVGAPNTEAFF.

The gene calls are TRBV4-2 and TRBJ2-7; TRBD1 matches at 7 bases. With V trimmed by 2 bases and J by 0 bases, 7 bases remained unmatched. This CDR3 is built from 16 residues. Germline values: CDR1 LGHNA, CDR2 YNFKEQ. CDR3 DNA sequence: TGTGCCAGCAGCCAAAAGGGGACAGTTAGCTCCTACGAGCAGTACTTC. Translating gives CASSQKGTVSSYEQYF.

The rearrangement uses TRBV30 and TRBJ2-1; 11 positions match TRBD2. With V trimmed by 3 bases and J by 0 bases, 4 bases remained unmatched. CDR1 is GTSNPN, CDR2 SVGIG, per germline (reference sequence). This CDR3 has 16 residues. CDR3 sequence: CAWRGLAESSYNEQFF. Here the CDR3 DNA reads TGTGCCTGGAGGGGACTAGCGGAGAGCTCCTACAATGAGCAGTTCTTC. Based on the CDR3 plus reference TRBV30 and TRBJ2-1, the full variable domain is SQTIHQWPATLVQPVGSPLSLECTVEGTSNPNLYWYRQAAGRGLQLLFYSVGIGQISSEVPQNLSASRPQDRQFILSSKKLLLSDSGFYLCAWRGLAESSYNEQFFGPGTRLTVL.

J is TRBJ2-3 and V is TRBV5-1; 10 bases fit TRBD2. This CDR3 is 16 amino acids long. Germline V gene sequence: CDR1 SGHRS, CDR2 YFSETQ. Trimming removed 4 bases from V and 5 bases from J; junction bases left unmatched: 10. CDR3 protein: CASSIGTSAREDTQYF. The CDR3 nucleotides read TGCGCCAGCAGCATCGGGACTAGCGCTAGGGAAGATACGCAGTATTTT.

The rearrangement links TRBV29-1 to TRBJ2-7; TRBD2 is a possible D gene (5 bases). The CDR3 extends over 13 amino acids. CDR1 is SQVTM and CDR2 is ANQGSEA in the germline V gene. Between the trimmed V and J ends, which lost 6 bases and 0 bases, there was a span of 12 bases. In nucleotides, the CDR3 is TGCAGCGTACTAGAAGGGATCTCCTACGAGCAGTACTTC. Translating gives CSVLEGISYEQYF.

V is TRBV7-9 and J is TRBJ1-5; D may be TRBD1 (6 bases). CDR1 and CDR2 from the germline V gene are SEHNR and FQNEAQ (reference sequence). The V end was cut by 4 bases, the J end by 3 bases, with 7 bases between. The CDR3 extends over 13 amino acids. CDR3 sequence: CASSSGANQPQHF. Written as DNA, the CDR3 is TGTGCCAGCAGCTCGGGGGCCAATCAGCCCCAGCATTTT. The variable domain in full, with the rest retrieved from reference TRBV7-9 and TRBJ1-5, is DTGVSQNPRHKITKRGQNVTFRCDPISEHNRLYWYRQTLGQGPEFLTYFQNEAQLEKSRLLSDRFSAERPKGSFSTLEIQRTEQGDSAMYLCASSSGANQPQHFGDGTRLSIL.

The V call is TRBV5-1, the J call TRBJ1-2, with a weak D call TRBD1 (6 bases). The CDR3 extends over 15 amino acids. CDR1 is SGHRS and CDR2 is YFSETQ in the germline V gene. V was shortened by 4 bases and J by 8 bases, with 21 bases between the two germline ends. Here the CDR3 DNA reads TGCGCCAGCAGCCCCCTGGACAGTTTTTCCGGAGGCTACACCTTC. It yields the protein CASSPLDSFSGGYTF.

This chain links TRBV19 with TRBJ2-3, with TRBD2 identical over 9 bases. Losses at the gene ends were 3 bases for V and 4 bases for J; bases not matched to a gene: 5. The CDR3 spans 15 residues. Germline V CDR1 and CDR2: LNHDA, SQIVND (reference sequence). CDR3 sequence: CASSIVAGEADTQYF. CDR3 nucleotides: TGTGCCAGTAGTATTGTAGCGGGAGAAGCAGATACGCAGTATTTT. Drawing the rest from reference TRBV19 and TRBJ2-3, the complete variable domain is DGGITQSPKYLFRKEGQNVTLSCEQNLNHDAMYWYRQDPGQGLRLIYYSQIVNDFQKGDIAEGYSVSREKKESFPLTVTSAQKNPTAFYLCASSIVAGEADTQYFGPGTRLTVL.

The J gene is TRBJ2-5, the V gene TRBV6-5; D remains ambiguous. With 2 bases removed from V and 0 bases from J, the gap between germline ends came to 7 bases. The CDR3 loop spans 14 amino acids. CDR1 and CDR2 (germline): MNHEY, SVGAGI. Here the CDR3 DNA reads TGTGCCAGCAGTTACCTAAGCAACCAAGAGACCCAGTACTTC. It is translated as CASSYLSNQETQYF.

A few counts support this clone. The chain combines TRBV12-5 with TRBJ2-7; D possibly corresponds to TRBD2 (6 bases). The CDR3 extends over 14 amino acids. V dropped 1 base and J dropped 5 bases, with 12 bases sitting between them. Germline values: CDR1 LGHNT, CDR2 FRNRAP. The CDR3 spells CASGLGAGRNEQYF. CDR3 DNA: TGTGCTAGTGGTTTGGGGGCGGGAAGGAACGAGCAGTACTTC.

This clone was detected only a few times. This chain joins TRBV5-1 and TRBJ2-5; possible D gene TRBD2, 6 bases. CDR1 and CDR2 (germline): SGHRS, YFSETQ. Trimming stripped 7 bases from V and 1 base from J, with 11 bases between. The CDR3 has 13 residues. The CDR3 region is CASWGDSQETQYF. CDR3 sequence (DNA): TGCGCCAGCTGGGGGGACTCCCAAGAGACCCAGTACTTC.

The chain joins TRBV6-1 to TRBJ2-4; 7 nucleotides align to TRBD1. The length of the CDR3 is 13 residues. With 3 bases clipped from V and 8 bases from J, the junction kept 4 bases outside the gene matches. CDR1 MNHNS and CDR2 SASEGT come from the germline V gene. The CDR3 here is CASSDGQVDIQYF. Here the CDR3 DNA reads TGTGCCAGCAGTGACGGACAGGTGGACATTCAGTACTTC.

This clone was recorded a few times. V is TRBV5-6 and J is TRBJ2-1; D possibly corresponds to TRBD1 (5 bases). The germline V gene encodes CDR1 SGHDT and CDR2 YYEEEE. Between the trimmed V and J ends, which lost 3 bases and 6 bases, there was a span of 16 bases. The CDR3 loop spans 15 amino acids. CDR3 sequence reads: CASSWATGRGNEQFF. CDR3 in DNA: TGTGCCAGCAGCTGGGCAACAGGAAGGGGCAATGAGCAGTTCTTC.

The gene calls are TRBV19 and TRBJ2-5; tentatively, D is TRBD2 (6 bases). The J call may be wrong; the DNA end is better matched by TRBJ2-7. CDR3 size: 15 residues. Germline-derived CDR1 and CDR2 are LNHDA and SQIVND (reference sequence). The CDR3 sequence: CASSPRRDLSYEQYF. As DNA, the CDR3 is TGTGCCAGTAGTCCCCGCCGGGACTTATCCTACGAGCAGTACTTC.

About this clone itself: One junction end does not reproduce the germline sequence, and a read error may be involved. V and J are TRBV7-7 and TRBJ2-1; 8 bases map to TRBD2. Germline V CDR1 and CDR2: SSHAT, FNYEAQ (reference sequence). The CDR3 sequence is 14 residues long. CDR3 region: CASSRAGVVNEQFF. The CDR3 DNA is TGTGCTAGCAGCCGAGCGGGAGTGGTCAATGAGCAGTTCTTC.

The V gene is TRBV6-4, the J gene TRBJ1-2; no clear D gene. CDR3 length equals 15 residues. Looked up from germline, CDR1 is MRHNA and CDR2 is SNTAGT. Trimming shortened V by 7 bases and J by 1 base, and 16 bases separated the two germline ends. The CDR3 region is CASTPDVGFNYGYTF. The CDR3 DNA reads as TGTGCCAGCACTCCCGATGTTGGTTTTAACTATGGCTACACCTTC.

V gene TRBV2 combines with J gene TRBJ1-5, with TRBD1 identical over 7 bases. With V trimmed by 4 bases and J by 0 bases, 3 bases remained unmatched. CDR1 is SNHLY, CDR2 FYNNEI, per germline. The CDR3 runs to 15 residues. CDR3 DNA sequence: TGTGCCAGCAGTGCCCGACAGGGTAGCAATCAGCCCCAGCATTTT. This encodes CASSARQGSNQPQHF. Variable domain in full (rest from reference TRBV2 and TRBJ1-5): EPEVTQTPSHQVTQMGQEVILRCVPISNHLYFYWYRQILGQKVEFLVSFYNNEISEKSEIFDDQFSVERPDGSNFTLKIRSTKLEDSAMYFCASSARQGSNQPQHFGDGTRLSIL.

The chain combines TRBV30 with TRBJ1-3, with D maybe TRBD1 (6 bases). V was cut by 2 bases and J by 4 bases, with 15 bases left in between. The CDR3 length is 15 residues. Germline V gene lookup returns CDR1 GTSNPN and CDR2 SVGIG (reference sequence). The CDR3 here is CAWSSQGLSGNTIYF. The CDR3 coding sequence is TGTGCCTGGAGTTCCCAGGGGTTATCGGGAAACACCATATATTTT.

The chain carries TRBV7-6 and TRBJ2-2, with 9 bases identical to TRBD2. J lost 4 bases, V lost 3 bases, and 3 bases had no gene match. The CDR3 covers 15 residues. The germline CDR1 and CDR2 sequences are SGHVS and FNYEAQ. The CDR3 region has the DNA TGTGCCAGCAGCTTTGGACTAGCGAGCACCGGGGAGCTGTTTTTT. As protein: CASSFGLASTGELFF.

Only one count was recorded for this clone. V and J are TRBV27 and TRBJ1-6; 7 bases align to TRBD1. The J segment lost 9 bases and the V segment lost 6 bases, leaving 11 bases of the junction unmatched. Germline CDR1 is MNHEY and CDR2 is SMNVEV (reference sequence). The CDR3 has 15 amino acids. The CDR3 sequence is CASSLDRPLRSPLHF. CDR3 in DNA: TGTGCCAGCAGCCTGGACAGGCCCCTTCGTTCACCCCTCCACTTT.

The rearrangement uses TRBV2 and TRBJ1-1; unclear D gene. Germline CDR1 reads SNHLY; CDR2 reads FYNNEI. The CDR3 runs to 15 residues. V lost 2 bases and J 0 bases, leaving 10 bases between the germline ends. CDR3 residues: CASSERTVLNTEAFF. The DNA of the CDR3 is TGTGCCAGCAGTGAAAGAACAGTCCTGAACACTGAAGCTTTCTTT.

This chain joins TRBV7-2 and TRBJ1-2, with D unresolved. Germline V lookup: CDR1 SGHTA, CDR2 FQGNSA. Trimming stripped 1 base from V and 7 bases from J, with 13 bases between. The CDR3 is made up of 14 amino acids. As DNA, the CDR3 is TGTGCCAGCAGCTTAGTCAATTTGTCGGGTGGCTACACCTTC. Translation gives CASSLVNLSGGYTF.

V is TRBV4-2 and J is TRBJ1-2; D unresolved. Trimming cost V 0 bases and J 4 bases, with 12 bases left between them. This CDR3 has 15 amino acids. In germline, CDR1 is LGHNA, CDR2 YNFKEQ. CDR3 coding DNA: TGTGCCAGCAGCCAAGAACACGGGGTCGTCTATGGCTACACCTTC. This sequence encodes CASSQEHGVVYGYTF.

The chain uses TRBV14 and TRBJ2-5; 7 bases line up with TRBD2. The last part of the DNA fits TRBJ2-7 better; the J call may be wrong. Germline CDR1 SGHDN, CDR2 FVKESK. CDR3 size: 16 residues. The CDR3 bases are TGTGCCAGCAGCCAAGGGACTGGGAGGGGCTCCTACGAGCAGTACTTC. Translating gives CASSQGTGRGSYEQYF.

The chain is built from TRBV6-5 and TRBJ2-5; TRBD1 matches 7 bases. J was trimmed by 4 bases and V by 0 bases; bases with no gene match: 8. The CDR3 totals 16 residues. Germline CDR1 MNHEY, CDR2 SVGAGI. CDR3 in amino acids: CASSYSRTGRGETQYF. In DNA form, the CDR3 reads TGTGCCAGCAGTTACTCCCGGACAGGTCGGGGAGAGACCCAGTACTTC.